This T cell receptor (beta chain) was captured in a study of T cells in Graves' hyperthyroidism and ophthalmopathy. After removal of 5 bases from V and 7 bases from J, the junction contained 5 bases not matched to a gene. CDR1 is DFQATT, CDR2 SNEGSKA, per germline (reference sequence). This CDR3 has 14 amino acids. Amplification yielded TCR beta CDR3 regions, with RNA transcripts as the source. HTBI primers were used for first-round RT-PCR of the TCR CDR3. TCRdb re-derived calls from the multiplex PCR reads in MiXCR, one entry per CDR3 protein. The sample has around 440,000 distinct CDR3 sequences; 15% to 18% are singletons.

The sequenced material came from blood. The rearrangement joins TRBV20-1 to TRBJ2-1; 13 nucleotides agree with TRBD2. The sequence was obtained from a woman between 18 and 29 years old with Graves' hyperthyroidism. CDR3 nucleotide sequence: TGCAGTGCTTCCGGGACTAGCGGGAATAATGAGCAGTTCTTC. This codes for CSASGTSGNNEQFF.